This T cell receptor beta chain was observed in a study of shared clonotypes between healthy human individuals. Study-level background: Donors were two women and three men aged 18 to 49. Whole-study findings and limits: What limited the represented genetic and exposure-history diversity was the small number of donors. Some naive CD4 clonotypes, approximately 4.5%, turned up in common across a handful of donors.

Worth noting for this clone: What it binds is not known.

TCRdb's copy holds only in-frame clones and misses some; the assay was immunoSEQ multiplex PCR. The sample has 1,100,000 or so clones, around three quarters seen once. This TCR was recovered from a man between 18 and 35 years old in good health. Some clones in this sample may be carry-over from other donors' samples. Sequenced input: memory CD4+ T cells from PBMCs. Subset: CD45RA-negative fraction.

The CDR3 DNA reads TGTGCCTGGAGTGACGGGGTTGGTAGCAATCAGCCCCAGCATTTT. Translated: CAWSDGVGSNQPQHF. This chain joins TRBV30 and TRBJ1-5; unclear D gene. The ends were cut back, 1 base at V and 0 bases at J, with 10 bases in the middle. The germline V gene encodes CDR1 GTSNPN and CDR2 SVGIG (reference sequence). This CDR3 comprises 15 residues. The entire variable domain, with the rest obtained from reference TRBV30 and TRBJ1-5, is as follows: SQTIHQWPATLVQPVGSPLSLECTVEGTSNPNLYWYRQAAGRGLQLLFYSVGIGQISSEVPQNLSASRPQDRQFILSSKKLLLSDSGFYLCAWSDGVGSNQPQHFGDGTRLSIL.